This T cell receptor (beta chain) came from a study of blood T cell repertoires in COVID-19. Profiled with immunoSEQ multiplex PCR; TCRdb holds only in-frame clones, not every one. The data contain roughly 110,000 clones, more than 80% of them singletons. The V end lost 3 bases, the J end lost 4 bases, and 15 bases lay between the germline ends. The CDR3 spans 15 residues. Germline V lookup: CDR1 LNHDA, CDR2 SQIVND (reference sequence). This chain uses TRBV19 with TRBJ1-2, with TRBD1 as a possible D gene (6 bases). The clonotype comes from a human donor in a cohort sampled during active COVID-19. The source material was peripheral blood. CDR3 sequence reads: CASSMRRGSSYGYTF. The CDR3 nucleotides read TGTGCCAGTAGTATGAGAAGGGGGTCGTCCTATGGCTACACCTTC.